One sample yielded the 9 T cell receptor beta chains listed below, sequenced in a study of CD8 T cells in ankylosing spondylitis. TCRdb itself ran the 5' RACE reads through MiXCR, one entry per CDR3 protein. The table lists fewer than 250,000 distinct CDR3 sequences, over 9.5% of them singletons. The sample was blood, either unsorted or a sorted T cell fraction (not recorded which). The receptor source for this set is a male donor with ankylosing spondylitis or in good health (not recorded which).

This chain connects TRBV19 to TRBJ2-1; D not certain. This CDR3 contains 16 residues. V gave up 10 bases and J gave up 1 base, with 20 bases separating them. Germline CDR1 LNHDA, CDR2 SQIVND (reference sequence). CDR3 in DNA: TGTGCCACCGCTACCTTACTTCTCGCTTCCTACAATGAGCAGTTCTTC. Translating it yields CATATLLLASYNEQFF.

This clonotype was seen repeatedly, ten times or more. The rearrangement joins TRBV5-1 to TRBJ2-5; unclear D gene. The germline V and J ends were trimmed by 0 bases and 4 bases, with 7 bases remaining between them. The CDR3 is 13 residues long. Per the germline V gene, CDR1 is SGHRS and CDR2 is YFSETQ. CDR3 region: CASSLAGLETQYF. In nucleotides, the CDR3 is TGCGCCAGCAGCTTGGCCGGGCTAGAGACCCAGTACTTC.

Note on this clonotype: Given a much more abundant clone one base away, this may be a read error. The chain uses TRBV3-1 and TRBJ2-7, with a weak D call TRBD1 (6 bases). The length of the CDR3 is 15 residues. The germline V gene encodes CDR1 LGHDT and CDR2 YNNKEL (reference sequence). DNA of the CDR3: TGTGCCACCAGCCAAAACGGACAGCCCTTCCTTGAGCAGTACTTC. Translating gives CATSQNGQPFLEQYF.

V gene TRBV20-1 combines with J gene TRBJ2-1; 10 positions match TRBD2. Trimming cost V 5 bases and J 3 bases; bases outside gene matches: 7. The CDR3 sequence is 15 residues long. Germline V gene lookup returns CDR1 DFQATT and CDR2 SNEGSKA (reference sequence). CDR3 in DNA: TGCAGTGCTTATAGCGGGGGGTCCATCTACAATGAGCAGTTCTTC. Residues: CSAYSGGSIYNEQFF.

The chain has TRBV20-1 and TRBJ2-1; the match to TRBD2 covers 10 bases. Losses at the gene ends were 6 bases for V and 10 bases for J; bases not matched to a gene: 15. This CDR3 contains 15 residues. Germline loops: CDR1 DFQATT, CDR2 SNEGSKA (reference sequence). DNA for the CDR3: TGCAGTGCGCAAGATAGGAGCGGGGGGGCCGGGGAGCAGTTCTTC. Its translation: CSAQDRSGGAGEQFF.

The sample holds a few counts of this clonotype. V is TRBV25-1 and J is TRBJ2-5; D is undetermined. The V gene lost 1 base and the J gene lost 4 bases, with 7 bases spanning the gap. CDR3 length: 13 amino acids. CDR1 MGHDK and CDR2 SYGVNS come from the germline V gene. The CDR3 sequence is CASSEWGRETQYF. The CDR3 DNA reads as TGTGCCAGCAGTGAATGGGGAAGAGAGACCCAGTACTTC.

The chain has TRBV20-1 and TRBJ2-3; 14 bases line up with TRBD2. This CDR3 has 19 residues. V trimming: 5 bases; J trimming: 2 bases; junction bases outside the gene matches: 15. Per germline, CDR1 DFQATT and CDR2 SNEGSKA (reference sequence). CDR3: CSAAQTSGGALWDTDTQYF. As DNA, the CDR3 is TGCAGTGCTGCGCAGACTAGCGGGGGGGCCCTTTGGGACACAGATACGCAGTATTTT.

This clonotype occurred a few times. The chain joins TRBV19 to TRBJ2-2, with D possibly being TRBD2 (5 bases). The CDR3 runs to 14 residues. The germline V and J ends were trimmed by 6 bases and 0 bases, with 8 bases remaining between them. CDR1 and CDR2 (germline): LNHDA, SQIVND (reference sequence). CDR3 DNA sequence: TGTGCCAGTAGGAGGGAGCCGAACACCGGGGAGCTGTTTTTT. It encodes CASRREPNTGELFF.

This clonotype was detected many times. The chain couples TRBV10-3 to TRBJ1-1; D call uncertain. With 2 bases removed from V and 8 bases from J, the gap between germline ends came to 9 bases. The CDR3 sequence is 12 residues long. The V gene's germline CDR1 is ENHRY and CDR2 SYGVKD. The CDR3 nucleotides read TGTGCCATCAGTGAGGCCCCGGCCGAAGCTTTCTTT. Protein sequence: CAISEAPAEAFF.